This T cell receptor beta chain was captured in a study of technical replicates of blood from a handful of donors. The junction had 3 bases not matched to a gene; V was cut back by 4 bases and J by 3 bases. Germline loops: CDR1 SGHRS, CDR2 YFSETQ. The CDR3 runs to 13 residues. Sequenced by immunoSEQ multiplex PCR; TCRdb stores in-frame clones only, minus some. The repertoire includes about 99,000 clones, around 95% of them detected once, and roughly 0.2% sits in the top ten. The sample taken for sequencing was T cells isolated from PBMCs. The V gene is TRBV5-1, the J gene TRBJ1-2, with 7 bases lining up with TRBD1. This receptor was obtained from a human donor in good health. The CDR3 DNA follows: TGCGCCAGCAGCATCGACAGGGACTATGGCTACACCTTC. Amino acids: CASSIDRDYGYTF.